These 17 T cell receptor beta chains share one sample of origin, sequenced in a study of blood T cell repertoires in COVID-19. Only in-frame clones appear in the TCRdb table, and some are missing; sequencing was by immunoSEQ multiplex PCR. Seen here are roughly 260,000 clones, 87% observed once, and the top ten hold about 6%. The sequenced material came from PBMCs or T cells enriched from blood (not recorded which). All receptors come from a woman under 40 with acute COVID-19.

The rearrangement joins TRBV5-4 to TRBJ1-3; D is possibly TRBD1 (5 bases). This CDR3 comprises 14 residues. Trimming removed 5 bases at V and 6 bases at J, with 15 bases between. Germline CDR1 is SGHNT and CDR2 is YYREEE (reference sequence). DNA of the CDR3: TGTGCCAGCAGTACCCAGGGAAATCTAAACACCATATATTTT. As protein: CASSTQGNLNTIYF.

The rearrangement uses TRBV4-1 and TRBJ2-7; TRBD2 matches at 11 bases. J was trimmed by 3 bases and V by 4 bases; bases with no gene match: 5. This CDR3 is built from 15 residues. Germline CDR1 reads MGHRA; CDR2 reads YSYEKL. CDR3 loop: CASSPTSGRFYEQYF. The CDR3 DNA follows: TGCGCCAGCAGCCCCACTAGCGGGAGATTCTACGAGCAGTACTTC.

The V gene is TRBV28, the J gene TRBJ2-2; tentatively, D is TRBD1 (5 bases). The CDR3 runs 16 residues. Trimming pared 4 bases from V and 3 bases from J, leaving 15 bases between. Germline values: CDR1 MDHEN, CDR2 SYDVKM. In nucleotides, the CDR3 is TGTGCCAGCAGTTCCTTGGACAAGAAGTACACCGGGGAGCTGTTTTTT. It encodes CASSSLDKKYTGELFF.

The genes are TRBV9 and TRBJ2-1; perhaps TRBD1 as D (5 bases). This CDR3 is 14 amino acids long. V gave up 4 bases and J gave up 5 bases, with 13 bases separating them. Per the germline V gene, CDR1 is SGDLS and CDR2 is YYNGEE. CDR3 sequence: CASSIQDTNNEQFF. CDR3 sequence (DNA): TGTGCCAGCAGCATTCAGGACACAAACAATGAGCAGTTCTTC.

The J gene is TRBJ1-1, the V gene TRBV29-1; D not certain. This CDR3 is built from 11 residues. The V gene lost 6 bases and the J gene lost 4 bases, with 9 bases spanning the gap. Germline V gene sequence: CDR1 SQVTM, CDR2 ANQGSEA. The CDR3 nucleotides are TGCAGCGTCCTTGGAGGCACTGAAGCTTTCTTT. It encodes CSVLGGTEAFF.

This clone has more than one count but fewer than ten. The V call is TRBV11-2, the J call TRBJ2-6; weak D call: TRBD1 (5 bases). The CDR3 has 17 amino acids. With 2 bases removed from V and 0 bases from J, the gap between germline ends came to 11 bases. Per the germline V gene, CDR1 is SGHAT and CDR2 is FQNNGV. CDR3 in DNA: TGTGCCAGCAGCTTATCAACAGGAAGCTCTGGGGCCAACGTCCTGACTTTC. Its protein is CASSLSTGSSGANVLTF. Combining the CDR3 with reference TRBV11-2 and TRBJ2-6 gives the whole variable domain EAGVAQSPRYKIIEKRQSVAFWCNPISGHATLYWYQQILGQGPKLLIQFQNNGVVDDSQLPKDRFSAERLKGVDSTLKIQPAKLEDSAVYLCASSLSTGSSGANVLTFGAGSRLTVL.

The chain combines TRBV7-6 with TRBJ2-7; D remains unclear. Trimming shortened V by 5 bases and J by 0 bases, and 8 bases separated the two germline ends. The CDR3 extends over 13 amino acids. The germline V gene encodes CDR1 SGHVS and CDR2 FNYEAQ. CDR3 sequence reads: CASSPEVSYEQYF. Written as DNA, the CDR3 is TGTGCCAGCAGCCCCGAGGTCTCCTACGAGCAGTACTTC.

The gene calls are TRBV27 and TRBJ1-5, with D tentatively TRBD1 (6 bases). CDR1 is MNHEY, CDR2 SMNVEV, per germline (reference sequence). V was cut by 5 bases and J by 3 bases, with 8 bases left in between. There are 13 residues in the CDR3. CDR3 DNA: TGTGCCAGCAGTGGACAGTTCAATCAGCCCCAGCATTTT. Translating it yields CASSGQFNQPQHF.

This clone was observed once. The chain employs TRBV2 and TRBJ1-1, with a weak D call TRBD1 (6 bases). CDR1 is SNHLY and CDR2 is FYNNEI in the germline V gene. V was shortened by 8 bases and J by 10 bases, with 20 bases between the two germline ends. The CDR3 totals 13 residues. Here the CDR3 reads CASDEPNRDRAFF. DNA for the CDR3: TGTGCCAGCGACGAACCGAACAGGGATCGAGCTTTCTTT.

The CDR3 region has the DNA TGTGCCAGCAGAAATGGAGGAATTGGAGGCTACACCTTC. This encodes CASRNGGIGGYTF. The chain employs TRBV6-5 and TRBJ1-2; no definite D call. CDR3 length: 13 residues. The ends were cut back, 6 bases at V and 8 bases at J, with 16 bases in the middle. Germline loops: CDR1 MNHEY, CDR2 SVGAGI.

The V gene is TRBV7-3, the J gene TRBJ2-2; 9 bases are shared with TRBD1. CDR1 and CDR2 from the germline V gene are SGHTA and FQGTGA. With 6 bases clipped from V and 1 base from J, the junction kept 0 bases outside the gene matches. This CDR3 has 14 amino acids. The CDR3 DNA is TGTGCCAGCAGGGGACAGGGGAACACCGGGGAGCTGTTTTTT. Encoded protein: CASRGQGNTGELFF.

The CDR3 DNA reads as TGCAGTGCTAGTGTCCCAGGGGTGAACTATGGCTACACCTTC. Its protein product is CSASVPGVNYGYTF. This chain connects TRBV20-1 to TRBJ1-2; weak D call: TRBD1 (6 bases). The CDR3 has 14 residues. Germline V lookup: CDR1 DFQATT, CDR2 SNEGSKA (reference sequence). V gave up 3 bases and J gave up 2 bases, with 13 bases separating them.

The rearrangement uses TRBV3-1 (or the pseudogene TRBV3-2) and TRBJ2-4; 9 bases line up with TRBD2. This CDR3 contains 16 residues. The trim removed 3 bases at V and 1 base at J, leaving 4 bases unmatched. Germline CDR1 is LGHDT and CDR2 is YNNKEL (reference sequence). The CDR3: CASSQGLALAKNIQYF. The CDR3 DNA follows: TGTGCCAGCAGCCAGGGACTAGCCTTGGCCAAAAACATTCAGTACTTC.

The chain is built from TRBV28 and TRBJ1-3; possibly TRBD1 for D (6 bases). The V end lost 3 bases, the J end lost 0 bases, and 6 bases lay between the germline ends. The CDR3 is 14 amino acids. Germline CDR1 is MDHEN and CDR2 is SYDVKM. In nucleotides, the CDR3 is TGTGCCAGCAGTTTCAGGGGCTCTGGAAACACCATATATTTT. As protein: CASSFRGSGNTIYF.

The chain joins TRBV7-9 to TRBJ2-7; unclear D gene. Germline assignment: CDR1 SEHNR and CDR2 FQNEAQ (reference sequence). The V end lost 4 bases, the J end lost 1 base, and 11 bases lay between the germline ends. This CDR3 region has 14 residues. CDR3 in DNA: TGTGCCAGCAGCTCTAAAAATAAGTCCTACGAGCAGTACTTC. Amino acids: CASSSKNKSYEQYF. Based on the CDR3 plus reference TRBV7-9 and TRBJ2-7, the full variable domain is DTGVSQNPRHKITKRGQNVTFRCDPISEHNRLYWYRQTLGQGPEFLTYFQNEAQLEKSRLLSDRFSAERPKGSFSTLEIQRTEQGDSAMYLCASSSKNKSYEQYFGPGTRLTVT.

This chain connects TRBV5-4 to TRBJ2-7; TRBD2 matches at 15 bases. The CDR3 extends over 15 amino acids. After removal of 4 bases from V and 7 bases from J, the junction contained 6 bases not matched to a gene. Germline V lookup: CDR1 SGHNT, CDR2 YYREEE (reference sequence). The CDR3 DNA follows: TGTGCCAGCAGCCGTCGGGGACTAGCGGGGGGTGAGCAGTACTTC. Encoded protein: CASSRRGLAGGEQYF.

The gene calls are TRBV19 and TRBJ1-2; 7 positions match TRBD1. The CDR3 contains 15 residues. Trimming took 3 bases from V and 7 from J; bases not matched to a gene: 11. The germline gives CDR1 LNHDA, CDR2 SQIVND (reference sequence). Here the CDR3 DNA reads TGTGCCAGTAGTATCGGCAGGGGGGTAGTCGCTGGCTACACCTTC. Translation gives CASSIGRGVVAGYTF.